The T cell receptor beta chain under discussion was sequenced for a study of beta chain features in type 1 diabetes. Study results and limitations: Among all four CD4+ subsets, Type 1 diabetes patients had TCRB CDR3s that were moderately but significantly shorter.

The CDR3 is 13 amino acids. The germline gives CDR1 LNHDA, CDR2 SQIVND (reference sequence). V dropped 5 bases and J dropped 4; count of bases not matched to a gene: 4. This clone was seen only a few times. Its antigen remains unidentified. The sample has other DNA sequences that encode this CDR3 too. Isolated RNA was reverse transcribed in full, so expressed TCRB transcripts were sequenced. TCRdb keeps only in-frame clones here, not all; method: immunoSEQ multiplex PCR. Of some 170,000 clones detected, 50% to 70% appear once; the ten largest clones hold roughly 0.095%. The gene calls are TRBV19 and TRBJ2-5; 7 nucleotides match TRBD1. This clonotype was obtained from a man aged 25-40 years with type 1 diabetes. Source material: naive CD4+ T cells from blood. The CDR3 loop is CASSGYRGETQYF. For the CDR3, the DNA is TGTGCCAGTAGTGGATACAGGGGAGAGACCCAGTACTTC.